This T cell receptor beta chain appears in the sequencing data of a study of blood T cell repertoires in COVID-19. Assay used: immunoSEQ multiplex PCR; TCRdb lists only in-frame clones, some missing. The sample comprises more than 200,000 clones, roughly 89% of which are singletons, and under 5% rests with the top ten. Enrollees, about 18 to 90 years old, lived in approximately 25 US areas. In assigning cohorts, the study relied on participant-reported clinical history. The germline gives CDR1 ENHRY, CDR2 SYGVKD. CDR3 length: 15 residues. Trimming stripped 0 bases from V and 4 bases from J, with 10 bases between.

The rearrangement joins TRBV10-3 to TRBJ2-4; D unresolved. Sequenced material: PBMCs or T cells enriched from blood (not recorded which). The clonotype was recovered from a woman between 25 and 40 years old who had recovered from COVID-19. The CDR3 coding sequence is TGTGCCATCAGTGAGTCGGCAGACTTTAAAAACATTCAGTACTTC. This encodes CAISESADFKNIQYF.